This T cell receptor (beta chain) came from a study of blood T cell repertoires in COVID-19. Study details: Sites in the United States, Italy and Spain provided acute and convalescent COVID-19 samples.

A few counts support this clone. Clones were read by immunoSEQ multiplex PCR, and TCRdb kept only the in-frame ones, dropping some. The profile covers about 350,000 clones, with roughly 90% appearing a single time and 5.5% to 7.5% taken by the ten largest. CDR1 is GTSNPN, CDR2 SVGIG, per germline (reference sequence). The CDR3 loop spans 14 amino acids. Trimming took off 0 bases at V and 4 bases at J, with 13 bases between the two ends. This TCR was sampled from a woman aged 70-85 years with COVID-19, enrolled during active disease. This chain connects TRBV30 to TRBJ2-7; the D gene is possibly TRBD1 (5 bases). The sample was peripheral blood. This chain's CDR3 is CAWSVGTGLYEQYF. The CDR3 region has the DNA TGTGCCTGGAGTGTTGGTACAGGATTGTACGAGCAGTACTTC.